This T cell receptor (beta chain) is drawn from a study of human T cells and chemical hapten exposure. V shed 4 bases and J shed 0 bases, with 19 bases lying between them. CDR1 and CDR2 (germline): SGHTA, FQGNSA. The CDR3 is 17 residues long. Time point specified: patch test 3, about 24 weeks after DPC sensitization. Treatment reported: therapeutic diphenylcyclopropenone sensitization with weekly scalp DPC. Alopecia patients between 18 and 70 years old and suitable for DPC were used as donors. Findings and caveats of the study: Counts of TCRs above 1 in 1000 frequency stayed unchanged with DPC sensitization.

About this clonotype itself: Its specificity is unknown.

TCRdb re-analysed the RACE reads in MiXCR, keeping a single row per CDR3 protein. The sample shows about 110,000 distinct CDR3 sequences, approximately 36% of them seen only once. The source material was whole blood, sampled in connection with sensitization to the hapten diphenylcyclopropenone (DPC). The clonotype comes from a man in his forties or fifties with alopecia areata. Some clones in this sample may be carry-over from other donors' samples. The chain combines TRBV7-2 with TRBJ2-7; TRBD1 is a possible D gene (6 bases). This CDR3 is CASSSPWGQRSSYEQYF. CDR3 in DNA: TGTGCCAGCAGCTCCCCGTGGGGACAAAGAAGCTCCTACGAGCAGTACTTC.